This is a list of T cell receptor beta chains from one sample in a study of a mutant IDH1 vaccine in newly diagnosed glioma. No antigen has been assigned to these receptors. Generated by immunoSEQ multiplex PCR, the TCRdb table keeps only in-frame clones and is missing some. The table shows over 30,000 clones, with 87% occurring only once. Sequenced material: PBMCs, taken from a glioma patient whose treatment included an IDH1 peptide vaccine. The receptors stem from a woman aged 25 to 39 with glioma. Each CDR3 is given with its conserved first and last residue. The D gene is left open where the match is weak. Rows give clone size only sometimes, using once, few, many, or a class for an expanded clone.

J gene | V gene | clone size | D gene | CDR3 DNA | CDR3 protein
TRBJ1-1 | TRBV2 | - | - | TGTGCCAGCACCGAAGGGACTGAAGCTTTCTTT | CASTEGTEAFF
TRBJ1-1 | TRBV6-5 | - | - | TGTGCCAGCTTCTGGCTCGCTGAAGCTTTCTTT | CASFWLAEAFF
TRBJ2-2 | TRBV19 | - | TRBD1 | TGTGCCAGTAGAGACAGGGAAACCGGGGAGCTGTTTTTT | CASRDRETGELFF
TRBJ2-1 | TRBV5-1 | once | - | TGCGCCAGCAGCTTGTTAGGGCCTGAGCAGTTCTTC | CASSLLGPEQFF
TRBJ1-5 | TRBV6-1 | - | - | TGTGCCAGCAGTGGAGCGAGTTTATCTCAGCCCCAGCATTTT | CASSGASLSQPQHF
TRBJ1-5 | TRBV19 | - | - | TGTGCCAGTAGTGCGGGACTCCAGTATGGCAATCAGCCCCAGCATTTT | CASSAGLQYGNQPQHF
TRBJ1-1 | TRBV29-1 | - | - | TGCAGCGCCAGTAGGGACGTCCACACTGAAGCTTTCTTT | CSASRDVHTEAFF
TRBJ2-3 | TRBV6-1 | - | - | TGTGCCACTTCCTCCCCGAGCACAGATACGCAGTATTTT | CATSSPSTDTQYF
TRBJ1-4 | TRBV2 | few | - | TGTGCCAGCACCAATGGGGGGTTTAATGAAAAACTGTTTTTT | CASTNGGFNEKLFF
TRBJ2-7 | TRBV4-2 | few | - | TGTGCCAGCAGCCCCCCGGCAGGGAGCTCCTACGAGCAGTACTTC | CASSPPAGSSYEQYF
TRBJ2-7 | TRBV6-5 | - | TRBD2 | TGTGCCAGCAGCCGAGGACTAGCGGACGAGCAGTACTTC | CASSRGLADEQYF
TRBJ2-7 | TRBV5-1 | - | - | TGCGCCAGCAGCTTGGACTTCTACGAGCAGTACTTC | CASSLDFYEQYF
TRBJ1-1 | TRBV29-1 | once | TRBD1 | TGCAGCGTCACCCCGTCACGCCAGGGACAGCTGGACACTGAAGCTTTCTTT | CSVTPSRQGQLDTEAFF
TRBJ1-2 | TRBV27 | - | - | TGTGCCAGCAGTTTAGGAATGTGGGCAGTCGATGGCTACACCTTC | CASSLGMWAVDGYTF
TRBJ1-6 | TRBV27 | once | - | TGTGCCAGCAGTCCAAGGGGGAGCCCCCTCCACTTT | CASSPRGSPLHF
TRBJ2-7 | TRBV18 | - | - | TGTGCCAGCTGGGGGGGCGTCCACGAGCAGTACTTC | CASWGGVHEQYF
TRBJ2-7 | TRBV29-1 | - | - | TGCAGCGTTGAAGTCGATTACGAGCAGTACTTC | CSVEVDYEQYF
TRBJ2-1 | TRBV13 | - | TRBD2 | TGTGCCAGCAGCCCCCGGAACGGGGGGGCCTCGAAGTTCTTC | CASSPRNGGASKFF
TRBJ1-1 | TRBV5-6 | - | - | TGTGCCAGCAGCTTAACAGGTCCTACTGAAGCTTTCTTT | CASSLTGPTEAFF
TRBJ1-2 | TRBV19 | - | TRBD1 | TGTGCCAGTAGTATCGGACAGGGATATGGCTACACCTTC | CASSIGQGYGYTF
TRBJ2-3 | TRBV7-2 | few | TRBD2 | TGTGCCAGCAGCTTTTGGGGGGGTAGAGATACGCAGTATTTT | CASSFWGGRDTQYF
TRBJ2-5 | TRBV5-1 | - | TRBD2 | TGCGCCAGCAGCTCTAGCGGGGGAGGAGAGACCCAGTACTTC | CASSSSGGGETQYF
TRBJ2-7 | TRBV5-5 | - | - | TGTGCCAGCAGCTTATACGGGGGGACAACCTACGAGCAGTACTTC | CASSLYGGTTYEQYF
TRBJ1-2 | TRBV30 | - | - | TGTGCCTGGGGCGGTGAGTGGGTTAATGGCTACACCTTC | CAWGGEWVNGYTF
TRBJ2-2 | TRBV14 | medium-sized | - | TGTGCCAGCAGCCAAGCGTCCGGCCTAGCAGGGGAGCTGTTTTTT | CASSQASGLAGELFF
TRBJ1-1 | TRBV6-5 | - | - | TGTGCCAGCAGTTACTTGGGACGGGAAAACACTGAAGCTTTCTTT | CASSYLGRENTEAFF
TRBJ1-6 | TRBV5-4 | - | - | TGTGCCAGCAGCCTATACAGGCCCAGTAATTCACCCCTCCACTTT | CASSLYRPSNSPLHF
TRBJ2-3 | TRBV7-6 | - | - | TGTGCCAGCAGCTCCCTGGTGGGGGCGGCCACAGATACGCAGTATTTT | CASSSLVGAATDTQYF
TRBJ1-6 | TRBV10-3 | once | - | TGTGCCACAACTCCAGGGTTGGATTCACCCCTCCACTTT | CATTPGLDSPLHF